This T cell receptor (beta chain) was obtained from a study of siplizumab effects on memory and regulatory T cells. TCRdb keeps only in-frame clones here, not all; method: immunoSEQ multiplex PCR. The profile shows around 86,000 clones, about 93% of them singletons. Points on this clone: Antigen: not known.

Study findings and constraints: Researchers could map only a minor fraction of alloreactive clones to unstimulated subsets. Siplizumab, the agent tested, significantly reduced alloreactive sequences traceable to unstimulated CD4+ memory cells. Reactions containing siplizumab showed mappable alloreactive CD4+ clones averaging approximately 73% Treg-derived, versus 25% to 30% in controls.

Trimming removed 6 bases at V and 5 bases at J, with 11 bases between. Germline V lookup: CDR1 SEHNR, CDR2 FQNEAQ (reference sequence). This CDR3 is built from 14 residues. Sequenced material: non-Treg CD4+ T cells sorted from blood. The genes are TRBV7-9 and TRBJ1-6, with a weak D call TRBD1 (5 bases). The source of this sequence is a human donor in good health. The CDR3 here is CASRGGSHNSPLHF. The CDR3 DNA follows: TGTGCCAGCAGGGGGGGGTCCCATAATTCACCCCTCCACTTT.